This passage covers 13 T cell receptor beta chains from one sample sequenced in a study of blood T cell repertoires in COVID-19. Produced via immunoSEQ multiplex PCR; TCRdb's table is partial and in-frame only. The sample lists over 150,000 clones, around 83% seen once, with 12% in the top ten. The material sequenced was peripheral blood. Every receptor here comes from a woman aged 55-70 years with COVID-19, enrolled during active disease.

The chain carries TRBV19 and TRBJ2-2; 9 bases match TRBD2. V lost 4 bases, J lost 6 bases, and 3 bases stayed unmatched. CDR1 is LNHDA, CDR2 SQIVND, per germline (reference sequence). The CDR3 is made up of 14 amino acids. CDR3 residues: CASSRGLAPGELFF. In DNA, the CDR3 is TGTGCCAGTAGTAGGGGACTAGCCCCCGGGGAGCTGTTTTTT.

The J gene is TRBJ2-5, the V gene TRBV7-6; the match to TRBD2 covers 7 bases. The CDR3 length is 13 residues. Germline V gene data show CDR1 as SGHVS and CDR2 as FNYEAQ. With 5 bases clipped from V and 7 bases from J, the junction kept 7 bases outside the gene matches. The DNA for the CDR3 is TGTGCCAGCAGCCTGGGGGGGGACGGGACCCAGTACTTC. This codes for CASSLGGDGTQYF.

The V and J genes are TRBV5-1 and TRBJ2-5, with 7 positions matching TRBD2. This CDR3 has 17 residues. V dropped 6 bases and J dropped 4; count of bases not matched to a gene: 18. Looked up from germline, CDR1 is SGHRS and CDR2 is YFSETQ. CDR3 in DNA: TGCGCCAGCACTCCTAGGGCGGGGGTGAGTGGTCTAGAGACCCAGTACTTC. It specifies CASTPRAGVSGLETQYF.

The gene calls are TRBV3-1 (or the pseudogene TRBV3-2) and TRBJ2-6; 8 bases agree with TRBD1. The CDR3 covers 16 residues. CDR1 LGHDT and CDR2 YNNKEL come from the germline V gene (reference sequence). The J segment lost 3 bases and the V segment lost 3 bases, leaving 4 bases of the junction unmatched. As DNA, the CDR3 is TGTGCCAGCAGCCACGACGGGACAGGTGGGGCCAACGTCCTGACTTTC. Residues: CASSHDGTGGANVLTF.

The V call is TRBV10-3, the J call TRBJ2-5, with D perhaps matching TRBD2 (6 bases). CDR1 ENHRY and CDR2 SYGVKD come from the germline V gene. CDR3 length equals 15 residues. The V end lost 3 bases, the J end lost 2 bases, and 13 bases lay between the germline ends. CDR3 region: CAISDPGEAQETQYF. DNA of the CDR3: TGTGCCATCAGTGACCCGGGAGAGGCTCAAGAGACCCAGTACTTC.

The rearrangement links TRBV21-1 to TRBJ2-7; the D call of TRBD1 is as the table states it, not checked on the DNA. TRBV21-1 is labeled a pseudogene. The CDR3 has 18 amino acids. CDR3 DNA sequence: TGTGCCAGCATAGACCGGGACAGGGTGCTCGCAGCATCCTACGAGCAGTACTTC. This codes for CASIDRDRVLAASYEQYF.

V and J are TRBV3-1 (or the pseudogene TRBV3-2) and TRBJ2-2, with 8 bases fitting TRBD2. The V and J ends lost 1 base and 6 bases, in that order; junction bases with no gene match: 7. CDR3 length equals 16 residues. Germline V gives CDR1 LGHDT, CDR2 YNNKEL (reference sequence). The CDR3 here is CASSQVPGGRPGELFF. The DNA for the CDR3 is TGTGCCAGCAGCCAAGTCCCGGGGGGGCGTCCCGGGGAGCTGTTTTTT.

The V call is TRBV29-1, the J call TRBJ1-2; no definite D call. V gave up 5 bases and J gave up 6 bases, with 13 bases separating them. The CDR3 is 12 residues long. Germline CDR1 is SQVTM and CDR2 is ANQGSEA. The DNA of the CDR3 is TGCAGCGTTCTAGGAGGGTTGCATGGCTACACCTTC. This sequence encodes CSVLGGLHGYTF.

The chain joins TRBV15 to TRBJ2-7; D gene ambiguous. CDR3 size: 15 residues. CDR1 LNHNV and CDR2 YYDKDF come from the germline V gene (reference sequence). Trimming cost V 0 bases and J 6 bases, with 15 bases left between them. As DNA, the CDR3 is TGTGCCACCAGCAGAGATCCGGTTTTAAGTTTCGAGCAGTACTTC. This encodes CATSRDPVLSFEQYF.

Only one count was recorded for this clone. The chain employs TRBV4-2 and TRBJ1-2; TRBD1 matches 7 bases. V shed 0 bases, J shed 6 bases, and the junction held 4 bases outside the gene matches. This CDR3 is built from 14 residues. Germline V CDR1 and CDR2: LGHNA, YNFKEQ. The CDR3 here is CASSQDRGADGYTF. CDR3 nucleotides: TGTGCCAGCAGCCAAGACAGGGGGGCGGATGGCTACACCTTC.

The rearrangement links TRBV24-1 to TRBJ2-3; the match to TRBD2 covers 10 bases. Trimming cost V 3 bases and J 1 base; bases outside gene matches: 3. Germline values: CDR1 KGHDR, CDR2 SFDVKD. This CDR3 region has 16 residues. The CDR3 nucleotides are TGTGCCACCAGTGATCCCGGGACTAGCGGCACAGATACGCAGTATTTT. Protein sequence: CATSDPGTSGTDTQYF.

The rearrangement joins TRBV19 to TRBJ1-5; D not resolved. Trimming took 7 bases from V and 4 from J, leaving 17 bases between them. Germline lookup yields CDR1 LNHDA and CDR2 SQIVND (reference sequence). The CDR3 is 15 residues long. The CDR3 spells CASTLDKVDNQPQHF. The CDR3 DNA reads as TGTGCCAGTACGCTTGACAAGGTTGATAATCAGCCCCAGCATTTT. Based on the CDR3 plus reference TRBV19 and TRBJ1-5, the full variable domain is DGGITQSPKYLFRKEGQNVTLSCEQNLNHDAMYWYRQDPGQGLRLIYYSQIVNDFQKGDIAEGYSVSREKKESFPLTVTSAQKNPTAFYLCASTLDKVDNQPQHFGDGTRLSIL.

The J gene is TRBJ2-2, the V gene TRBV7-9; 7 bases line up with TRBD1. The CDR3 runs 15 residues. Germline lookup yields CDR1 SEHNR and CDR2 FQNEAQ (reference sequence). V dropped 6 bases and J dropped 1; count of bases not matched to a gene: 5. CDR3 DNA sequence: TGTGCCAGCAGACCCGGACAGGAGAACACCGGGGAGCTGTTTTTT. Protein: CASRPGQENTGELFF.